The 27 T cell receptor beta chains below all came from one sample that was sequenced in a study of T cells after yellow fever vaccination. TCRdb reprocessed the 5' RACE reads via MiXCR and lists one record per CDR3 protein. The sample has hundreds of thousands of distinct CDR3 sequences, roughly 3.9% seen once; the top ten hold around 23%. Material: PBMCs, obtained 5 days after the yellow fever booster vaccination. These receptors originate from a man younger than 35 who received the YFV17D yellow fever vaccine.

This clonotype was counted a few times. This chain connects TRBV5-1 to TRBJ2-7; TRBD2 might be the D (5 bases). Germline values: CDR1 SGHRS, CDR2 YFSETQ. CDR3 length equals 12 residues. The germline V and J ends were trimmed by 4 bases and 6 bases, with 11 bases remaining between them. The CDR3, as DNA: TGCGCCAGCAGCCAGGACTTGACCGAGCAGTACTTC. It codes for CASSQDLTEQYF.

The chain is built from TRBV5-1 and TRBJ2-1; D may be TRBD1 (6 bases). Trimming took off 4 bases at V and 10 bases at J, with 9 bases between the two ends. The CDR3 loop spans 11 amino acids. The V gene's germline CDR1 is SGHRS and CDR2 YFSETQ. This CDR3 reads CASSTDSEQFF. The CDR3 DNA reads as TGCGCCAGCAGCACGGACAGCGAGCAGTTCTTC.

This clonotype came up a few times. The gene calls are TRBV5-1 and TRBJ2-7; D may match TRBD1 or TRBD2 (5 bases each). Germline-derived CDR1 and CDR2 are SGHRS and YFSETQ. The ends were cut back, 4 bases at V and 3 bases at J, with 17 bases in the middle. The CDR3 contains 15 residues. CDR3 residues: CASSLGTTSDYEQYV. The CDR3 nucleotides read TGCGCCAGCAGCCTCGGGACGACAAGTGACTACGAGCAGTACGTC.

This clonotype was found many times. The chain is built from TRBV20-1 and TRBJ2-3, with a weak D call TRBD1 (5 bases). The germline V gene encodes CDR1 DFQATT and CDR2 SNEGSKA (reference sequence). V dropped 3 bases and J dropped 0 bases, with 10 bases sitting between them. The CDR3 spans 14 residues. CDR3 in DNA: TGCAGTGCTAGTGGGGCAGGCAGCACAGATACGCAGTATTTT. Amino acid sequence: CSASGAGSTDTQYF.

J is TRBJ1-1 and V is TRBV7-3; 10 bases match TRBD1. The trim removed 5 bases at V and 4 bases at J, leaving 4 bases unmatched. The CDR3 is 14 amino acids. Germline V CDR1 and CDR2: SGHTA, FQGTGA. The CDR3: CASSPTGGITEAFF. The CDR3 DNA sequence: TGTGCCAGCAGCCCGACAGGGGGCATCACTGAAGCTTTCTTT.

Ten or more counts support this clonotype. The junction departs from germline at one end; a sequencing error may be responsible. The rearrangement uses TRBV7-7 and TRBJ2-5, with 10 positions matching TRBD1. Germline V gives CDR1 SSHAT, CDR2 FNYEAQ (reference sequence). This CDR3 is 15 amino acids long. This CDR3 is CASSVDRGHGETQYF. Here the CDR3 DNA reads TGTGCTAGCAGCGTAGACAGGGGGCACGGGGAGACCCAGTACTTC.

The chain employs TRBV19 and TRBJ2-3; 8 nucleotides match TRBD1. The germline CDR1 and CDR2 sequences are LNHDA and SQIVND (reference sequence). The CDR3 contains 15 residues. V trimming: 3 bases; J trimming: 1 base; junction bases outside the gene matches: 3. CDR3: CASSMTGVGTDTQYF. The CDR3, as DNA: TGTGCCAGTAGTATGACAGGGGTTGGCACAGATACGCAGTATTTT.

This clonotype was picked up many times. The chain uses TRBV20-1 and TRBJ2-1; 9 bases match TRBD2. This CDR3 contains 15 residues. Germline lookup yields CDR1 DFQATT and CDR2 SNEGSKA (reference sequence). The V gene end was trimmed by 6 bases and the J gene end by 6 bases; junction bases not matched to a gene: 12. The CDR3 loop reads CSAQTASGGSNEQFF. The CDR3 nucleotides read TGCAGTGCACAGACGGCGAGCGGGGGGTCCAATGAGCAGTTCTTC.

The CDR3 spells CATSAPGQSDTQYF. CDR3 in DNA: TGTGCCACCAGTGCCCCGGGGCAATCTGATACGCAGTATTTT. The chain combines TRBV24-1 with TRBJ2-3; the D gene could be TRBD1 or TRBD2 (5 bases each). The CDR3 is 14 amino acids. The ends were cut back, 5 bases at V and 6 bases at J, with 14 bases in the middle. Germline CDR1 and CDR2: KGHDR and SFDVKD.

Only a few counts were recorded for this clonotype. The gene calls are TRBV11-3 and TRBJ2-1, with a tentative D call TRBD1 (5 bases). Per the germline V gene, CDR1 is SGHNT and CDR2 is YENEEA. The CDR3 is 13 amino acids. V lost 4 bases, J lost 5 bases, and 9 bases lay in between. CDR3 bases: TGTGCCAGCAGCTCGCTAGGGGACAATGAGCAGTTCTTC. This translates into CASSSLGDNEQFF.

This clonotype occurred many times. The chain combines TRBV6-5 with TRBJ2-2; 10 bases fit TRBD1. V gave up 4 bases and J gave up 5 bases; unmatched junction bases: 7. Per germline, CDR1 MNHEY and CDR2 SVGAGI. This CDR3 contains 16 residues. The CDR3 loop is CASSSFGQGDTGELFF. The CDR3 DNA is TGTGCCAGCAGTTCCTTCGGACAGGGGGATACCGGGGAGCTGTTTTTT.

This clonotype was seen more than once but under ten times. The chain uses TRBV20-1 and TRBJ2-1; 8 nucleotides agree with TRBD2. Trimming at V came to 5 bases and at J to 4 bases, leaving 4 bases not matched to a gene. CDR3 length: 13 amino acids. Germline V lookup: CDR1 DFQATT, CDR2 SNEGSKA (reference sequence). The CDR3 nucleotides read TGCAGTGCTCTCGGCGGGGGGTACAATGAGCAGTTCTTC. This translates into CSALGGGYNEQFF.

About this clonotype itself: One end of the junction does not line up with germline, which may come from a read error. The J gene is TRBJ2-1, the V gene TRBV7-7; 10 nucleotides line up with TRBD2. Germline loops: CDR1 SSHAT, CDR2 FNYEAQ (reference sequence). The CDR3 runs 15 residues. The chain's CDR3 is CASSLSSGGRSEQFF. The CDR3 nucleotides are TGTGCTAGCAGCTTATCTAGCGGGGGCCGTTCTGAGCAGTTCTTC.

This clonotype was seen more than once but under ten times. The V call is TRBV19, the J call TRBJ1-3; D is undetermined. CDR3 length: 15 amino acids. CDR1 is LNHDA and CDR2 is SQIVND in the germline V gene (reference sequence). The V and J ends lost 5 bases and 0 bases respectively, with 11 bases between them. CDR3 DNA sequence: TGTGCCAGTAGTCGGGCGGAGGACTCTGGAAACACCATATATTTT. Translated, it gives CASSRAEDSGNTIYF. The whole variable domain, filled in from reference TRBV19 and TRBJ1-3, reads DGGITQSPKYLFRKEGQNVTLSCEQNLNHDAMYWYRQDPGQGLRLIYYSQIVNDFQKGDIAEGYSVSREKKESFPLTVTSAQKNPTAFYLCASSRAEDSGNTIYFGEGSWLTVV.

The sample holds one count of this clonotype. The V call is TRBV6-6, the J call TRBJ2-2; TRBD1 matches at 8 bases. Germline trimming cut 6 bases from V and 5 bases from J; bases unmatched to any gene: 5. The CDR3 contains 14 residues. Looked up from germline, CDR1 is MNHNY and CDR2 is SVGAGI (reference sequence). In DNA form, the CDR3 reads TGTGCCAGCAGATGGACAGGGTCGACCGGGGAGCTGTTTTTT. Amino acid sequence: CASRWTGSTGELFF.

In its sample, this clonotype was seen a few times. The chain combines TRBV7-9 with TRBJ2-7, with TRBD1 matching over 7 bases. V shed 5 bases and J 5 bases; nucleotides not matched to a gene: 9. The CDR3 loop spans 14 amino acids. The germline V gene encodes CDR1 SEHNR and CDR2 FQNEAQ (reference sequence). CDR3 loop: CASSATGAWNEQYV. The CDR3 bases are TGTGCCAGCAGCGCTACAGGGGCGTGGAACGAGCAGTACGTC.

This clonotype was counted a few times. The gene calls are TRBV6-6 and TRBJ1-2; D not resolved. From germline, CDR1 is MNHNY and CDR2 SVGAGI (reference sequence). V lost 6 bases to trimming and J lost 1 base, with 12 bases between them. CDR3 length equals 14 residues. CDR3 protein: CASRNSQLNYGYTF. In DNA form, the CDR3 reads TGTGCCAGCAGGAACAGTCAACTTAACTATGGCTACACCTTC.

This clonotype was picked up many times. This chain joins TRBV7-9 and TRBJ2-1; 8 positions match TRBD1. The CDR3 extends over 17 amino acids. V was clipped by 5 bases and J by 2 bases; unmatched bases: 11. Germline CDR1 and CDR2: SEHNR and FQNEAQ (reference sequence). The CDR3 here is CASSTRDRGRTYNEQFF. The DNA for the CDR3 is TGTGCCAGCAGCACTAGAGACAGGGGTCGAACCTACAATGAGCAGTTCTTC.

This clonotype was detected only once. The genes are TRBV30 and TRBJ2-1; 15 bases agree with TRBD2. The CDR3 sequence is 15 residues long. In germline, CDR1 is GTSNPN, CDR2 SVGIG (reference sequence). The V segment lost 0 bases and the J segment 9 bases; nucleotides outside the gene matches: 3. CDR3 in DNA: TGTGCCTGGAGTGTAGGACTAGCGGGGGGGTTTGAGCAGTTCTTC. This sequence encodes CAWSVGLAGGFEQFF.

This clonotype was counted between two and nine times. V gene TRBV6-4 combines with J gene TRBJ1-5; D uncertain. The germline V gene has CDR1 MRHNA and CDR2 SNTAGT. The CDR3 loop spans 16 amino acids. The V end was cut by 2 bases, the J end by 0 bases, with 11 bases between. The CDR3 DNA reads as TGTGCCAGCAGTGACAAGGGCCAATATAGCAATCAGCCCCAGCATTTT. Protein sequence: CASSDKGQYSNQPQHF.

This clonotype occurred many times. The V call is TRBV18, the J call TRBJ1-5; TRBD1 might be the D (5 bases). V was pared by 3 bases and J by 0 bases, with 15 bases between. CDR1 is KGHSH and CDR2 is LQKENI in the germline V gene. This CDR3 has 17 amino acids. The DNA for the CDR3 is TGTGCCAGCTCACCCGGTGGGTGGGGGAATAGCAATCAGCCCCAGCATTTT. Translated: CASSPGGWGNSNQPQHF.

This clonotype has at least ten counts. CDR3 sequence (DNA): TGCAGCGTCTTCGTCAGGGGTAGCTACAATGAGCAGTTCTTC. Its translation: CSVFVRGSYNEQFF. The chain uses TRBV29-1 and TRBJ2-1, with D tentatively TRBD1 (6 bases). Trimming stripped 6 bases from V and 3 bases from J, with 15 bases between. Germline V gives CDR1 SQVTM, CDR2 ANQGSEA. The CDR3 is 14 amino acids.

This clonotype was picked up a small number of times. This chain links TRBV5-1 with TRBJ2-3, with D possibly TRBD2 on 6 matching bases. This CDR3 comprises 15 residues. Germline V gene data show CDR1 as SGHRS and CDR2 as YFSETQ. V lost 4 bases to trimming and J lost 4 bases, with 16 bases between them. The CDR3 DNA sequence: TGCGCCAGCAGCCTAGGGACTCCCGGGCCAGATACGCAGTATTTT. This gives the protein CASSLGTPGPDTQYF.

This clonotype was counted at least ten times. This chain links TRBV5-6 with TRBJ2-7; D possibly corresponds to TRBD2 (5 bases). CDR1 and CDR2 from the germline V gene are SGHDT and YYEEEE. This CDR3 spans 11 amino acids. With 6 bases removed from V and 5 bases from J, the gap between germline ends came to 9 bases. CDR3 nucleotide sequence: TGTGCCAGCACCTCCGGGGACGAGCAGTACTTC. Amino acids: CASTSGDEQYF. Using reference TRBV5-6 and TRBJ2-7 for the parts outside the CDR3, the full variable domain is DAGVTQSPTHLIKTRGQQVTLRCSPKSGHDTVSWYQQALGQGPQFIFQYYEEEERQRGNFPDRFSGHQFPNYSSELNVNALLLGDSALYLCASTSGDEQYFGPGTRLTVT.

This clonotype occurred a few times. The chain links TRBV7-3 to TRBJ1-2; no clear D. Germline V gene sequence: CDR1 SGHTA, CDR2 FQGTGA. There are 14 residues in the CDR3. The V gene lost 4 bases and the J gene lost 4 bases, with 13 bases spanning the gap. The CDR3 reads CASSSGAGGYGYTF. The CDR3 bases are TGTGCCAGCAGCTCCGGTGCGGGAGGCTATGGCTACACCTTC.

In this sample, this clonotype turned up many times. The CDR3 DNA reads TGCAGTGCTAGGCCTAGACAGGGTGGGCACAATGAGCAGTTCTTC. Translated: CSARPRQGGHNEQFF. This sequence joins TRBV20-1 and TRBJ2-1; 7 bases fit TRBD1. From germline, CDR1 is DFQATT and CDR2 SNEGSKA (reference sequence). J lost 5 bases, V lost 3 bases, and 10 bases had no gene match. The CDR3 consists of 15 residues.

This chain links TRBV12-3 or TRBV12-4 with TRBJ1-5; unclear D gene. Trimming stripped 5 bases from V and 2 bases from J, with 13 bases between. The CDR3 runs to 15 residues. CDR3 sequence reads: CASSQAHGGNQPQHF. Here the CDR3 DNA reads TGTGCCAGCAGTCAAGCGCACGGAGGCAATCAGCCCCAGCATTTT.